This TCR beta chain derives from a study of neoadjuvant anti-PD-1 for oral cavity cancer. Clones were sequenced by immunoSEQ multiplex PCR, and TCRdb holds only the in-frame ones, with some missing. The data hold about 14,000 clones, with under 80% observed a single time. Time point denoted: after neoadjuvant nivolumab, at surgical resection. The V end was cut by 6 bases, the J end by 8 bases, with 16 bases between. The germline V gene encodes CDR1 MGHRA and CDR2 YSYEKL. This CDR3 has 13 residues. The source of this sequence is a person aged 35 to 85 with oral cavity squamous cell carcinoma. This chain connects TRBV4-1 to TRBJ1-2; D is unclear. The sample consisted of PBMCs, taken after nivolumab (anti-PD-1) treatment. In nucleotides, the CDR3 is TGCGCCAGCAGTCCATTGGCCTTTGGAGGCTACACCTTC. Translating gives CASSPLAFGGYTF.